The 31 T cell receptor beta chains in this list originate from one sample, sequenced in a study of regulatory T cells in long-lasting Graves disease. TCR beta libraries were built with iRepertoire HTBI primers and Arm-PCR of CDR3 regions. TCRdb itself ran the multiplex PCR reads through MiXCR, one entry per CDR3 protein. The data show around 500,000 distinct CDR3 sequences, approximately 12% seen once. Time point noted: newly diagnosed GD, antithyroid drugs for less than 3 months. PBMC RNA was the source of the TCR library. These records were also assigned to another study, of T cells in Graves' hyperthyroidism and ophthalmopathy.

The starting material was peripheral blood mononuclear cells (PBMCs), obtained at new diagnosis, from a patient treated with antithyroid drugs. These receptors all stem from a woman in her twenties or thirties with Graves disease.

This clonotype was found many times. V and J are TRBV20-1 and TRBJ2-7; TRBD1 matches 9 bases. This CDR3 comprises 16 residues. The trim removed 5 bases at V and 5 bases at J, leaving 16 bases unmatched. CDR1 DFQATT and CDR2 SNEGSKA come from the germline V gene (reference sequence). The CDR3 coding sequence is TGCAGTGCTCAACGCGGAACCGGGACAGGGTTCGACGAGCAGTACTTC. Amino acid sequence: CSAQRGTGTGFDEQYF.

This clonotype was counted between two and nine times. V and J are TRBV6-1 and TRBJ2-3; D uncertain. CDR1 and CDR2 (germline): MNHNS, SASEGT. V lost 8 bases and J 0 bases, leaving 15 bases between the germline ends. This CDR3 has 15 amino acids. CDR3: CASGFGGASTDTQYF. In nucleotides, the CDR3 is TGTGCCAGCGGGTTTGGCGGAGCTAGCACAGATACGCAGTATTTT.

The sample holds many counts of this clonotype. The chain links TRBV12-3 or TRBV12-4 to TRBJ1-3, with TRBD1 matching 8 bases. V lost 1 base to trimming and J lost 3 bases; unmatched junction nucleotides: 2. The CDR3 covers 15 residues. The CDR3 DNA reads TGTGCCAGCAGTTTAGGAGGACAGGGTGGAAACACCATATATTTT. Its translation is CASSLGGQGGNTIYF.

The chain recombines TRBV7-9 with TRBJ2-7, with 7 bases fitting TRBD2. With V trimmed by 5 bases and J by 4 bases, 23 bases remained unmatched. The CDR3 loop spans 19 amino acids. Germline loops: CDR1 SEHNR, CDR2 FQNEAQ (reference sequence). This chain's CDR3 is CASSPRPPLGPGGSYEQYF. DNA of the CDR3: TGTGCCAGCAGCCCCCGGCCGCCCCTGGGACCGGGGGGATCATACGAGCAGTACTTC.

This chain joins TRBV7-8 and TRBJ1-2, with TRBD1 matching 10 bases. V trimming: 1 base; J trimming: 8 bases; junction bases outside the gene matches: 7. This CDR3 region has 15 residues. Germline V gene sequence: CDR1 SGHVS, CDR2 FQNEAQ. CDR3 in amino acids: CASSLVGGTGVGYTF. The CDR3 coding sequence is TGTGCCAGCAGCTTAGTTGGGGGGACAGGGGTCGGCTACACCTTC.

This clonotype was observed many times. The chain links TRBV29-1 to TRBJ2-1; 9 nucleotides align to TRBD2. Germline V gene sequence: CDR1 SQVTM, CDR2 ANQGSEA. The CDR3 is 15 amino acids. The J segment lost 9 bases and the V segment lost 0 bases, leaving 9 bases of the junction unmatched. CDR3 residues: CSVEEAGGPHGEQFF. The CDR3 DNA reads TGCAGCGTTGAAGAAGCGGGAGGCCCCCACGGTGAGCAGTTCTTC.

The DNA of the CDR3 is TGTGCCAGCAGTGCAGGAACTAGCGGACGCAAATACAATGAGCAGTTCTTC. Translation gives CASSAGTSGRKYNEQFF. The V and J genes are TRBV6-2 or TRBV6-3 and TRBJ2-1; 8 nucleotides match TRBD2. The ends lost 5 bases at V and 4 bases at J; junction bases unmatched: 13. The CDR3 length is 17 residues. The V gene's germline CDR1 is MNHEY and CDR2 SVGEGT.

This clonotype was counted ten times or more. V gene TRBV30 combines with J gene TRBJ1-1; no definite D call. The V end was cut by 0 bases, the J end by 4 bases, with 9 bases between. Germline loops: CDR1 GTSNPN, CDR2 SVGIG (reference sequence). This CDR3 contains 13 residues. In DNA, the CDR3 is TGTGCCTGGAGTGTAGTGTCGGGCACTGAAGCTTTCTTT. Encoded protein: CAWSVVSGTEAFF.

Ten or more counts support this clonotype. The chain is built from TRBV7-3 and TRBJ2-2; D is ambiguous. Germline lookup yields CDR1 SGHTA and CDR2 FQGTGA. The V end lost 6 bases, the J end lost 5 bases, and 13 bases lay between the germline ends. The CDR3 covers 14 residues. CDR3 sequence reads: CASRTGSETGELFF. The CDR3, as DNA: TGTGCCAGCAGAACCGGAAGCGAGACCGGGGAGCTGTTTTTT.

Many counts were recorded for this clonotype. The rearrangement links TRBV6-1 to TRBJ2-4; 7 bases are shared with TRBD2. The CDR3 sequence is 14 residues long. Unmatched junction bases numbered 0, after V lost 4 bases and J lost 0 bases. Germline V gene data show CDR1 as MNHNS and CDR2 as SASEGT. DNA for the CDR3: TGTGCCAGCAGTGGGGGGGGAGCCAAAAACATTCAGTACTTC. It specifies CASSGGGAKNIQYF.

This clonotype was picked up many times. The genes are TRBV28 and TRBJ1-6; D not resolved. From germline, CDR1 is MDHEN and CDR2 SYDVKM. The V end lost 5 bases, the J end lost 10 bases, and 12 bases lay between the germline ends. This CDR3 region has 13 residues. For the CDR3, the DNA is TGTGCCAGCAGTACCCAGATGGGGTCACCCCTCCACTTT. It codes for CASSTQMGSPLHF.

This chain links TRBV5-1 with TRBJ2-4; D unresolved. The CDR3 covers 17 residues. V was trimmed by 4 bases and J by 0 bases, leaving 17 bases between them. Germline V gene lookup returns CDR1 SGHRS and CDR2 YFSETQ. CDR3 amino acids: CASSVKLGRVAKNIQYF. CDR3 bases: TGCGCCAGCAGCGTGAAACTTGGACGGGTAGCCAAAAACATTCAGTACTTC.

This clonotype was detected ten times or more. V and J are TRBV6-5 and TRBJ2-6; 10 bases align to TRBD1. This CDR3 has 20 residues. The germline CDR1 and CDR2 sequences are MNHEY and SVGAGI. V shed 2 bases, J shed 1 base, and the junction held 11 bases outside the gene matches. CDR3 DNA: TGTGCCAGCAGTTACGTACCCCCCCGGACAGGGGGGTCTGGGGCCAACGTCCTGACTTTC. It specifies CASSYVPPRTGGSGANVLTF.

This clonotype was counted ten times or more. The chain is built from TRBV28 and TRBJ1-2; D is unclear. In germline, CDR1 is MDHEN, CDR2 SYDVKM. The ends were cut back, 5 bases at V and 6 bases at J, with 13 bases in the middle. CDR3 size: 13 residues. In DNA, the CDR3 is TGTGCCAGCAGTCAGGCCCTCTCCGATGGCTACACCTTC. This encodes CASSQALSDGYTF.

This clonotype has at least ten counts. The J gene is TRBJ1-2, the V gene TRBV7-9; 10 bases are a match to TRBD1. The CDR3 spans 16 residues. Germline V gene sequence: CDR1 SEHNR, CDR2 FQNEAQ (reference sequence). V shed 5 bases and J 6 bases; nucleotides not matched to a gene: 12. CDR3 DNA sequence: TGTGCCAGCAGCAGGCACGGGGACAGGGGCTCGAATGGCTACACCTTC. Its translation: CASSRHGDRGSNGYTF.

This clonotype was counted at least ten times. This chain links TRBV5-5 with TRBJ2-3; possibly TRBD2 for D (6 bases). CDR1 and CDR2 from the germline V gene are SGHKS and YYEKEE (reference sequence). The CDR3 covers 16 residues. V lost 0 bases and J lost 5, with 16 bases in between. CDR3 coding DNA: TGTGCCAGCAGCTTGGGGTCTAGCGACTGGGGAGATACGCAGTATTTT. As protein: CASSLGSSDWGDTQYF.

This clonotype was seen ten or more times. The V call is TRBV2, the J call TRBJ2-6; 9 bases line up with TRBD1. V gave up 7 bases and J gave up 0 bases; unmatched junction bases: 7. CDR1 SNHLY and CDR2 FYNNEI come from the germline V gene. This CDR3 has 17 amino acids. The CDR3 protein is CASTRGQGNSGANVLTF. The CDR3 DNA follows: TGTGCCAGCACCCGGGGACAGGGAAACTCTGGGGCCAACGTCCTGACTTTC.

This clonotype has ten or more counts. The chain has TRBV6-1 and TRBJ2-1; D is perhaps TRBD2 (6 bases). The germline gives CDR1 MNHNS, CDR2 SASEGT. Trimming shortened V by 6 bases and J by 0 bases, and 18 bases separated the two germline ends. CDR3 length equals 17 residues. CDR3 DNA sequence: TGTGCCAGCAGGCAAGCGGGTACAACTAGCTCCTACAATGAGCAGTTCTTC. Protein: CASRQAGTTSSYNEQFF.

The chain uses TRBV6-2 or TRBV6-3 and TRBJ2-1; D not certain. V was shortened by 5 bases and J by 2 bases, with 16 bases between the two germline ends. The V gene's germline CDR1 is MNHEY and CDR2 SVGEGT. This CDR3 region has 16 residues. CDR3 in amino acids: CASSEKRASAYNEQFF. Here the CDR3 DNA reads TGTGCCAGCAGTGAAAAAAGGGCCTCGGCCTACAATGAGCAGTTCTTC.

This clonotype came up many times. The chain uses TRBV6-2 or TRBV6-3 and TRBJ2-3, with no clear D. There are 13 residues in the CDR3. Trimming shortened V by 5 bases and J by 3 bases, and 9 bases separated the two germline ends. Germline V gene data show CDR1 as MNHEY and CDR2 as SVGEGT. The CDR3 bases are TGTGCCAGCAGTGAAAGAAGAACAGATACGCAGTATTTT. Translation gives CASSERRTDTQYF.

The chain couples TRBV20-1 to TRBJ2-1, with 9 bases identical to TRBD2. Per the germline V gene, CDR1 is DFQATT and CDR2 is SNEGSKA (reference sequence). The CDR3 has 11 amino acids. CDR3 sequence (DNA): TGCGGGACTAGCAACCACAATGAGCAGTTCTTC. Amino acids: CGTSNHNEQFF.

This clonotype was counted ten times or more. In DNA, the CDR3 is TGTGCCAGCAGCCCTAGGACAGATCAAGAGACCCAGTACTTC. It specifies CASSPRTDQETQYF. J is TRBJ2-5 and V is TRBV9, with a tentative D call TRBD1 (6 bases). CDR1 and CDR2 (germline): SGDLS, YYNGEE. The CDR3 has 14 amino acids. V lost 4 bases to trimming and J lost 2 bases, with 12 bases between them.

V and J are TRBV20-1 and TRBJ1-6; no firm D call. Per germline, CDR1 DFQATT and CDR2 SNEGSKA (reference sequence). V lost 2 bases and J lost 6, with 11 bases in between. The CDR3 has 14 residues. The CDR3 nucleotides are TGCAGTGCTAGACCGGGATCTTTTAATTCACCCCTCCACTTT. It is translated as CSARPGSFNSPLHF.

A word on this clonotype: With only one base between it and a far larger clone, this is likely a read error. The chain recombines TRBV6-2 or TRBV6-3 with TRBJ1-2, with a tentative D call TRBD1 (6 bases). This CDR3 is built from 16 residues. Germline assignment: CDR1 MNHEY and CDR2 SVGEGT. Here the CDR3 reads CATRGNTGTDNFGYTF. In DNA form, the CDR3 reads TGTGCCACCAGGGGAAATACAGGGACCGATAACTTTGGCTACACCTTC.

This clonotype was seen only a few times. The CDR3 region has the DNA TGTGCCAGCGAGCGGGTTGAAGCTTTCTTT. It yields the protein CASERVEAFF. The chain joins TRBV2 to TRBJ1-1; D gene uncertain. The V gene lost 8 bases and the J gene lost 7 bases, with 8 bases spanning the gap. The CDR3 covers 10 residues. Germline assignment: CDR1 SNHLY and CDR2 FYNNEI.

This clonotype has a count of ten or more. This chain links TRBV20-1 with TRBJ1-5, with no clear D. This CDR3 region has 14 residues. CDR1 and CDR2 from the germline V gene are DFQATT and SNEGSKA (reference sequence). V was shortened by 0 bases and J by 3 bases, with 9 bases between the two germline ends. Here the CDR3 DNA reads TGCAGTGCTAGAGATATGGGCTTCAATCAGCCCCAGCATTTT. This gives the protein CSARDMGFNQPQHF.

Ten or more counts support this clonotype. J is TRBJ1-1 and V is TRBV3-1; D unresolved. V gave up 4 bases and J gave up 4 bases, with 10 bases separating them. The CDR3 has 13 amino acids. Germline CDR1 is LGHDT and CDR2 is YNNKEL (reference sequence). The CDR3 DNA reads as TGTGCCAGCAGCCGAAACTCCCGCACTGAAGCTTTCTTT. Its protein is CASSRNSRTEAFF.

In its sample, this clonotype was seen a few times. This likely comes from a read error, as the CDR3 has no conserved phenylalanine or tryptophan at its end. The CDR3 sequence: CASSPYRGETQYL. The CDR3 DNA reads as TGTGCCAGCAGTCCCTACAGGGGGGAGACCCAGTACCTC. This sequence joins TRBV28 and TRBJ2-5, with 8 bases matching TRBD1. CDR1 and CDR2 from the germline V gene are MDHEN and SYDVKM. CDR3 size: 13 residues. Trimming took 5 bases from V and 5 from J; bases not matched to a gene: 4.

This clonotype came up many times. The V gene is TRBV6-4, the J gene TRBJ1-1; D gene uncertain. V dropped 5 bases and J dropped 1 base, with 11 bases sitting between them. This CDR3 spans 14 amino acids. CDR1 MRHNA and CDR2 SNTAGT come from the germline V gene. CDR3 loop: CASSYEGKNTEAFF. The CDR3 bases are TGTGCCAGCAGTTACGAGGGAAAGAACACTGAAGCTTTCTTT.

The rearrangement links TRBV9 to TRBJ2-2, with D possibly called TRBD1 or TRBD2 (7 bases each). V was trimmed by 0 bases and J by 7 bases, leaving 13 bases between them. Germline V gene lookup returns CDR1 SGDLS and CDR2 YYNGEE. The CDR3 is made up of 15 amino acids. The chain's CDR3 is CASSVDQRDSGELFF. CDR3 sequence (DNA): TGTGCCAGCAGCGTAGATCAGCGGGACAGCGGGGAGCTGTTTTTT.

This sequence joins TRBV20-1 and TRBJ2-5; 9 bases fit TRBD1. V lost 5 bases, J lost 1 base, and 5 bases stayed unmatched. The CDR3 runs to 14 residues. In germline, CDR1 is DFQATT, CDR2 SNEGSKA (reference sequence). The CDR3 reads CSAYRGPPQETQYF. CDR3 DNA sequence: TGCAGTGCTTACAGGGGGCCCCCCCAAGAGACCCAGTACTTC.